The next 26 T cell receptor beta chains were all read from a single sample in a study of beta chain features in type 1 diabetes. General observations from the study: Moderate yet significant TCRB CDR3 shortening was seen in Type 1 diabetes patients in all four CD4+ subsets.

No antigens are known for them. The authors reverse transcribed all of the isolated RNA, so sequencing captured expressed TCRB transcripts. Clones were sequenced by immunoSEQ multiplex PCR, and TCRdb holds only the in-frame ones, with some missing. The data show some 52,000 clones, under 50% seen once. The sample consisted of Tregs from blood. The receptors come from a man aged 25-40 years with type 1 diabetes.

This clone was seen a single time. The chain uses TRBV11-3 and TRBJ1-3; unclear D gene. The CDR3 covers 13 residues. V dropped 5 bases and J dropped 3 bases, with 8 bases sitting between them. Germline-derived CDR1 and CDR2 are SGHNT and YENEEA. CDR3 in DNA: TGTGCCAGCAGCCAAACTTATGGAAACACCATATATTTT. The encoded protein is CASSQTYGNTIYF. Combining the CDR3 with reference TRBV11-3 and TRBJ1-3 gives the whole variable domain EAGVVQSPRYKIIEKKQPVAFWCNPISGHNTLYWYLQNLGQGPELLIRYENEEAVDDSQLPKDRFSAERLKGVDSTLKIQPAELGDSAVYLCASSQTYGNTIYFGEGSWLTVV.

V gene TRBV11-2 combines with J gene TRBJ1-5; 7 nucleotides match TRBD1. Trimming at V came to 5 bases and at J to 2 bases, leaving 6 bases not matched to a gene. This CDR3 contains 15 residues. In germline, CDR1 is SGHAT, CDR2 FQNNGV. CDR3 sequence (DNA): TGTGCCAGCAGCCCGAACAGGGGAGGCAATCAGCCCCAGCATTTT. The encoded protein is CASSPNRGGNQPQHF.

The V and J genes are TRBV5-4 and TRBJ2-5, with TRBD1 identical over 7 bases. TRBJ2-7 matches the DNA end more closely, so the J call is doubtful. The CDR3 has 14 amino acids. Germline assignment: CDR1 SGHNT and CDR2 YYREEE (reference sequence). CDR3 in DNA: TGTGCCAGCAGCTCAGGGGGTTCTTTGTACGAGCAGTACTTC. Its protein product is CASSSGGSLYEQYF.

A few counts support this clone. The chain carries TRBV5-4 and TRBJ2-2; 9 bases match TRBD1. The trim removed 5 bases at V and 4 bases at J, leaving 6 bases unmatched. The CDR3 has 15 residues. CDR1 and CDR2 (germline): SGHNT, YYREEE (reference sequence). The CDR3 DNA reads as TGTGCCAGCAGGGCCGGGACAGGGTTCACCGGGGAGCTGTTTTTT. This gives the protein CASRAGTGFTGELFF.

The chain couples TRBV6-1 to TRBJ2-7, with 11 bases that match TRBD2. Germline CDR1 and CDR2: MNHNS and SASEGT. The CDR3 length is 15 residues. The junction had 6 bases not matched to a gene; V was cut back by 6 bases and J by 2 bases. The CDR3: CASSFTSGRTYEQYF. CDR3 bases: TGTGCCAGCAGCTTTACTAGCGGGAGAACCTACGAGCAGTACTTC.

This clone showed up just a few times. V usage is TRBV5-4 and J usage is TRBJ1-3, with D uncertain. The V end lost 1 base, the J end lost 4 bases, and 18 bases lay between the germline ends. The CDR3 extends over 17 amino acids. Germline-derived CDR1 and CDR2 are SGHNT and YYREEE (reference sequence). CDR3 in DNA: TGTGCCAGCAGCTTGAGTGGTTTGAGGAAAGCCGGAAACACCATATATTTT. Translation: CASSLSGLRKAGNTIYF.

This clone was found a few times. The J gene is TRBJ1-1, the V gene TRBV5-5; 8 nucleotides agree with TRBD1. Trimming cost V 4 bases and J 5 bases; bases outside gene matches: 7. The CDR3 runs to 14 residues. Germline CDR1 and CDR2: SGHKS and YYEKEE (reference sequence). The CDR3 DNA follows: TGTGCCAGCAGCCCCAGGACAGGGTGGACTGAAGCTTTCTTT. Amino acid sequence: CASSPRTGWTEAFF.

The chain combines TRBV9 with TRBJ2-3; 7 positions agree with TRBD2. The CDR3 sequence is 16 residues long. V was pared by 3 bases and J by 5 bases, with 12 bases of the junction left unmatched. Germline V gives CDR1 SGDLS, CDR2 YYNGEE. The CDR3 DNA sequence: TGTGCCAGCAGCGGGACTATTAGCGGGTCAAGAGATACGCAGTATTTT. This translates into CASSGTISGSRDTQYF.

The chain links TRBV18 to TRBJ1-6; the D gene is possibly TRBD1 (6 bases). This CDR3 spans 15 amino acids. Germline V gives CDR1 KGHSH, CDR2 LQKENI. The germline V and J ends were trimmed by 3 bases and 8 bases, with 14 bases remaining between them. The CDR3 bases are TGTGCCAGCTCACCTGTTGCCAGGGGTGATTCACCCCTCCACTTT. The encoded protein is CASSPVARGDSPLHF.

This clone appeared a few times. The chain has TRBV4-2 and TRBJ2-1; no definite D call. The CDR3 consists of 14 residues. V gave up 2 bases and J gave up 5 bases, with 10 bases separating them. CDR1 is LGHNA and CDR2 is YNFKEQ in the germline V gene. CDR3 in DNA: TGTGCCAGCAGCCAACCCGCTCGGGACAATGAGCAGTTCTTC. Translated, it gives CASSQPARDNEQFF.

The chain uses TRBV11-1 and TRBJ2-7, with 7 bases matching TRBD2. Unmatched junction bases numbered 9, after V lost 6 bases and J lost 4 bases. This CDR3 contains 14 residues. CDR1 is SGHAT and CDR2 is FQDESV in the germline V gene (reference sequence). CDR3 amino acids: CASRPRRESYEQYF. The CDR3 nucleotides read TGTGCCAGCAGACCTCGGCGGGAGTCTTACGAGCAGTACTTC.

The chain carries TRBV9 and TRBJ2-2, with D tentatively TRBD2 (6 bases). V was trimmed by 3 bases and J by 1 base, leaving 19 bases between them. CDR1 SGDLS and CDR2 YYNGEE come from the germline V gene. This CDR3 is built from 18 residues. CDR3 DNA sequence: TGTGCCAGCAGCGGCGTGGGGGGTCTAGCCATGAACACCGGGGAGCTGTTTTTT. It codes for CASSGVGGLAMNTGELFF. The variable domain in full, completed from reference TRBV9 and TRBJ2-2, reads DSGVTQTPKHLITATGQRVTLRCSPRSGDLSVYWYQQSLDQGLQFLIQYYNGEERAKGNILERFSAQQFPDLHSELNLSSLELGDSALYFCASSGVGGLAMNTGELFFGEGSRLTVL.

The J gene is TRBJ2-7, the V gene TRBV4-2; 9 positions agree with TRBD2. The germline V gene encodes CDR1 LGHNA and CDR2 YNFKEQ. Unmatched junction bases numbered 8, after V lost 8 bases and J lost 3 bases. The CDR3 sequence is 14 residues long. The CDR3 here is CASPSQREVYEQYF. As DNA, the CDR3 is TGTGCCAGCCCAAGCCAGCGGGAGGTCTACGAGCAGTACTTC.

This clone has only a few counts. The gene calls are TRBV11-2 and TRBJ1-2; no definite D call. Germline CDR1 is SGHAT and CDR2 is FQNNGV. The CDR3 contains 13 residues. The germline V and J ends were trimmed by 1 base and 4 bases, with 7 bases remaining between them. CDR3: CASSLGGVYGYTF. CDR3 in DNA: TGTGCCAGCAGCTTAGGAGGCGTCTATGGCTACACCTTC.

V usage is TRBV19 and J usage is TRBJ1-2; 7 nucleotides align to TRBD1. This CDR3 comprises 13 residues. With V trimmed by 5 bases and J by 7 bases, 7 bases remained unmatched. Per germline, CDR1 LNHDA and CDR2 SQIVND (reference sequence). Here the CDR3 reads CASSRDRDSGYTF. For the CDR3, the DNA is TGTGCCAGTAGTCGCGACAGGGACAGTGGCTACACCTTC.

The table lists this clone with a few counts. The gene calls are TRBV4-3 and TRBJ2-3; 12 nucleotides align to TRBD2. J was trimmed by 2 bases and V by 3 bases; bases with no gene match: 6. CDR1 is LGHNA, CDR2 YSLEER, per germline. The CDR3 runs 17 residues. The CDR3 DNA is TGCGCCAGCAGCCAGGGGCCTAGCGGGAGGGCCACAGATACGCAGTATTTT. Translating gives CASSQGPSGRATDTQYF.

This clone was observed a handful of times. V gene TRBV4-2 combines with J gene TRBJ2-7; D may be TRBD1 (7 bases). This CDR3 is built from 18 residues. CDR1 and CDR2 (germline): LGHNA, YNFKEQ. V gave up 0 bases and J gave up 2 bases, with 20 bases separating them. The CDR3 coding sequence is TGTGCCAGCAGCCAAGATCGGGTTGGCGGGACAGTCACCTACGAGCAGTACTTC. Amino acid sequence: CASSQDRVGGTVTYEQYF.

The table lists this clone with a count of one. The chain uses TRBV7-6 and TRBJ2-2; 9 bases agree with TRBD2. The CDR3 contains 16 residues. Per the germline V gene, CDR1 is SGHVS and CDR2 is FNYEAQ. The ends lost 2 bases at V and 7 bases at J; junction bases unmatched: 8. CDR3: CASSLKAGGLGGELFF. The DNA for the CDR3 is TGTGCCAGCAGCTTAAAAGCGGGAGGCCTTGGCGGGGAGCTGTTTTTT.

This clone was counted between two and nine times. The chain combines TRBV10-3 with TRBJ1-2, with unresolved D. CDR3 length: 14 residues. Germline CDR1 ENHRY, CDR2 SYGVKD. Trimming removed 4 bases from V and 8 bases from J, with 17 bases in between. In DNA, the CDR3 is TGTGCCATCAGTGCCAGTGACCATTCGGGGGGCTACACCTTC. Its protein is CAISASDHSGGYTF.

This chain joins TRBV6-6 and TRBJ2-1, with TRBD2 as a possible D gene (5 bases). The length of the CDR3 is 15 residues. Between the trimmed V and J ends, which lost 6 bases and 2 bases, there was a span of 14 bases. Germline CDR1 reads MNHNY; CDR2 reads SVGAGI (reference sequence). Here the CDR3 reads CASSRGLIAYNEQFF. Here the CDR3 DNA reads TGTGCCAGCAGCCGAGGACTTATCGCCTACAATGAGCAGTTCTTC.

This clone turned up a few times. The J gene is TRBJ2-3, the V gene TRBV7-9, with TRBD2 matching 9 bases. The V and J ends lost 2 bases and 3 bases, in that order; junction bases with no gene match: 3. The germline V gene has CDR1 SEHNR and CDR2 FQNEAQ (reference sequence). CDR3 size: 15 residues. For the CDR3, the DNA is TGTGCCAGCAGCTTACCAGCGGGAGGAACAGATACGCAGTATTTT. It codes for CASSLPAGGTDTQYF.

V and J are TRBV7-2 and TRBJ1-1, with D unclear. The V gene's germline CDR1 is SGHTA and CDR2 FQGNSA. CDR3 length: 12 residues. V lost 8 bases, J lost 10 bases, and 17 bases lay in between. The CDR3 sequence is CASARPGSRAFF. For the CDR3, the DNA is TGTGCCAGCGCCCGACCCGGGTCCCGAGCTTTCTTT.

This clone was seen a handful of times. The rearrangement joins TRBV7-3 to TRBJ2-2; TRBD2 agrees at 9 bases. V lost 1 base, J lost 6 bases, and 6 bases stayed unmatched. The germline V gene has CDR1 SGHTA and CDR2 FQGTGA. The CDR3 has 16 amino acids. The CDR3 region is CASSLIQTSGSGELFF. The CDR3 DNA follows: TGTGCCAGCAGCTTAATACAGACTAGCGGATCCGGGGAGCTGTTTTTT. Based on the CDR3 plus reference TRBV7-3 and TRBJ2-2, the full variable domain is GAGVSQTPSNKVTEKGKYVELRCDPISGHTALYWYRQSLGQGPEFLIYFQGTGAADDSGLPNDRFFAVRPEGSVSTLKIQRTERGDSAVYLCASSLIQTSGSGELFFGEGSRLTVL.

V is TRBV6-6 and J is TRBJ1-5; D not resolved. Looked up from germline, CDR1 is MNHNY and CDR2 is SVGAGI (reference sequence). CDR3 length equals 13 residues. Deletions cut 0 bases from V and 5 bases from J, with 5 bases between. The CDR3 loop reads CASSYSGDQPQHF. CDR3 sequence (DNA): TGTGCCAGCAGTTACTCCGGAGATCAGCCCCAGCATTTT.

The rearrangement links TRBV5-1 to TRBJ2-5; 10 positions match TRBD2. From germline, CDR1 is SGHRS and CDR2 YFSETQ. There are 14 residues in the CDR3. Germline trimming cut 0 bases from V and 9 bases from J; bases unmatched to any gene: 5. The DNA for the CDR3 is TGCGCCAGCAGCTTGGCTAGCGGGGGACGAGCCCAGTACTTC. Amino acids: CASSLASGGRAQYF. The entire variable domain, with the rest obtained from reference TRBV5-1 and TRBJ2-5, is as follows: KAGVTQTPRYLIKTRGQQVTLSCSPISGHRSVSWYQQTPGQGLQFLFEYFSETQRNKGNFPGRFSGRQFSNSRSEMNVSTLELGDSALYLCASSLASGGRAQYFGPGTRLLVL.

This rearrangement joins TRBV27 to TRBJ2-7; 7 positions agree with TRBD2. Germline assignment: CDR1 MNHEY and CDR2 SMNVEV (reference sequence). After removal of 2 bases from V and 0 bases from J, the junction contained 7 bases not matched to a gene. The CDR3 is made up of 16 amino acids. Here the CDR3 reads CASSLGGSGISYEQYF. In DNA, the CDR3 is TGTGCCAGCAGTTTAGGTGGGAGCGGGATCTCCTACGAGCAGTACTTC.